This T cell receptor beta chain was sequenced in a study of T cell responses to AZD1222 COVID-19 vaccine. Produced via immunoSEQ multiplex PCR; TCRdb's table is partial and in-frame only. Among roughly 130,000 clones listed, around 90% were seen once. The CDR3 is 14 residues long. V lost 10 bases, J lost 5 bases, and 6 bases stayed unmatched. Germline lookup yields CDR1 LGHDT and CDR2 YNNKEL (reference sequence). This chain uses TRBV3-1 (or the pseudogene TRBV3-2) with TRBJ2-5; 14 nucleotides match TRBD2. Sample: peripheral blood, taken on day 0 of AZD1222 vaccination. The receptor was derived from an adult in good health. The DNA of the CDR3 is TGTGCCACCGGGACTAGCGGGAGCGGGGAGACCCAGTACTTC. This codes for CATGTSGSGETQYF.